The following is a T cell receptor (beta chain) sequence with its context. Its target is unknown. The sample belongs to a study of cytomegalovirus exposure and HLA in healthy donors. Donors were ostensibly healthy at sampling, although undocumented immune exposures were probable. In the PCR, 60 Vbeta and 13 Jbeta primers were used. Generated by immunoSEQ multiplex PCR, the TCRdb table keeps only in-frame clones and is missing some. The repertoire includes some 120,000 clones, 73% of them detected once, and less than 4.5% sits in the top ten. Study-level findings and limits: Most of the TCR beta V segments (in an earlier analysis) were productive either about 87% or about 30% of the time.

Sequencing used PBMCs. This clonotype originated in a woman aged 40 to 55 in good health and CMV-seronegative.

For the CDR3, the DNA is TGTGCCAGCAGCTTGGGCAGGGGCACAGATACGCAGTATTTT. Protein sequence: CASSLGRGTDTQYF. This sequence joins TRBV5-8 and TRBJ2-3; weak D call: TRBD1 (5 bases). The V gene's germline CDR1 is SGHTS and CDR2 YDEGEE. V gave up 0 bases and J gave up 1 base, with 6 bases separating them. CDR3 length: 14 amino acids.